The 9 T cell receptor beta chains presented below share a single source sample, sequenced in a study of beta chain features in type 1 diabetes. What was sequenced were expressed TCRB transcripts, since all of the isolated RNA had been reverse transcribed. Data came from immunoSEQ multiplex PCR; TCRdb stores just in-frame clones and leaves some out. The repertoire holds about 340,000 clones, with around 8.5% as singletons. The antigens of these receptors remain unknown. Study observations and caveats: The study found moderately but significantly shorter TCRB CDR3s in all four CD4+ subsets of Type 1 diabetes patients.

The specimen was central memory CD4+ T cells from blood. The source of these receptors is a man aged 25 to 40 with type 1 diabetes.

This rearrangement joins TRBV7-2 to TRBJ1-6; maybe TRBD1 (6 bases). CDR1 and CDR2 (germline): SGHTA, FQGNSA. The length of the CDR3 is 14 residues. Trimming pared 6 bases from V and 12 bases from J, leaving 18 bases between. CDR3 region: CASRRTALTEPLHF. CDR3 nucleotide sequence: TGTGCCAGCAGAAGGACAGCCCTCACGGAACCCCTCCACTTT.

The rearrangement joins TRBV7-2 to TRBJ2-7, with 11 nucleotides matching TRBD1. Germline values: CDR1 SGHTA, CDR2 FQGNSA. V trimming: 1 base; J trimming: 9 bases; junction bases outside the gene matches: 5. The CDR3 runs to 14 residues. The chain's CDR3 is CASSLEDRGQVQYF. Written as DNA, the CDR3 is TGTGCCAGCAGCTTAGAGGACAGGGGGCAAGTGCAGTACTTC.

J is TRBJ2-3 and V is TRBV7-2; D gene ambiguous. V was pared by 3 bases and J by 3 bases, with 16 bases between. Germline V gene lookup returns CDR1 SGHTA and CDR2 FQGNSA. The CDR3 is made up of 16 amino acids. This CDR3 reads CASSFDSLSSTDTQYF. CDR3 DNA: TGTGCCAGCAGCTTCGACTCACTAAGTAGTACAGATACGCAGTATTTT.

J is TRBJ2-1 and V is TRBV7-8; D not resolved. Trimming took 1 base from V and 0 from J, leaving 4 bases between them. CDR1 SGHVS and CDR2 FQNEAQ come from the germline V gene. CDR3 length equals 14 residues. CDR3 region: CASSLDSSYNEQFF. The CDR3 nucleotides read TGTGCCAGCAGCTTAGACAGCTCCTACAATGAGCAGTTCTTC. Filled out from reference TRBV7-8 and TRBJ2-1, the complete variable domain reads GAGVSQSPRYKVAKRGQDVALRCDPISGHVSLFWYQQALGQGPEFLTYFQNEAQLDKSGLPSDRFFAERPEGSVSTLKIQRTQQEDSAVYLCASSLDSSYNEQFFGPGTRLTVL.

This clone was counted ten times or more. The same CDR3 also results from other DNA sequences found in this sample. V is TRBV7-9 and J is TRBJ1-5; tentative D call: TRBD1 (6 bases). Trimming removed 5 bases from V and 2 bases from J, with 10 bases in between. CDR1 and CDR2 (germline): SEHNR, FQNEAQ (reference sequence). CDR3 length: 14 amino acids. CDR3 nucleotide sequence: TGTGCCAGCAGCCGAGGGGGTGGCAATCAGCCCCAGCATTTT. It translates to CASSRGGGNQPQHF.

This clone appeared a few times. The J gene is TRBJ2-7, the V gene TRBV7-9; weak D call: TRBD2 (6 bases). V was cut by 7 bases and J by 2 bases, with 15 bases left in between. CDR3 size: 14 residues. Germline CDR1 reads SEHNR; CDR2 reads FQNEAQ (reference sequence). CDR3 region: CASIIQEGPYEQYF. In DNA, the CDR3 is TGTGCCAGCATTATACAGGAGGGACCCTACGAGCAGTACTTC.

V gene TRBV5-4 combines with J gene TRBJ2-5, with D possibly matching TRBD1 (6 bases). The CDR3 runs to 14 residues. Germline CDR1 is SGHNT and CDR2 is YYREEE (reference sequence). Trimming removed 3 bases at V and 2 bases at J, with 11 bases between. The CDR3 here is CASSSWTAQETQYF. The CDR3 DNA follows: TGTGCCAGCAGCTCATGGACAGCTCAAGAGACCCAGTACTTC.

J is TRBJ1-2 and V is TRBV5-8; no definite D call. This CDR3 comprises 13 residues. The ends were cut back, 4 bases at V and 2 bases at J, with 9 bases in the middle. Germline CDR1 is SGHTS and CDR2 is YDEGEE. CDR3 protein: CASSDWRNYGYTF. The CDR3 DNA follows: TGTGCCAGCAGCGATTGGAGGAACTATGGCTACACCTTC. Filled out from reference TRBV5-8 and TRBJ1-2, the complete variable domain reads EAGVTQSPTHLIKTRGQQATLRCSPISGHTSVYWYQQALGLGLQFLLWYDEGEERNRGNFPPRFSGRQFPNYSSELNVNALELEDSALYLCASSDWRNYGYTFGSGTRLTVV.

This clone appeared a few times. The rearrangement uses TRBV6-5 and TRBJ2-6, with D hard to call. V shed 5 bases and J shed 1 base, with 6 bases lying between them. The CDR3 contains 14 residues. Looked up from germline, CDR1 is MNHEY and CDR2 is SVGAGI. CDR3 coding DNA: TGTGCCAGCAGTCGCAAGTCTGGGGCCAACGTCCTGACTTTC. It yields the protein CASSRKSGANVLTF.